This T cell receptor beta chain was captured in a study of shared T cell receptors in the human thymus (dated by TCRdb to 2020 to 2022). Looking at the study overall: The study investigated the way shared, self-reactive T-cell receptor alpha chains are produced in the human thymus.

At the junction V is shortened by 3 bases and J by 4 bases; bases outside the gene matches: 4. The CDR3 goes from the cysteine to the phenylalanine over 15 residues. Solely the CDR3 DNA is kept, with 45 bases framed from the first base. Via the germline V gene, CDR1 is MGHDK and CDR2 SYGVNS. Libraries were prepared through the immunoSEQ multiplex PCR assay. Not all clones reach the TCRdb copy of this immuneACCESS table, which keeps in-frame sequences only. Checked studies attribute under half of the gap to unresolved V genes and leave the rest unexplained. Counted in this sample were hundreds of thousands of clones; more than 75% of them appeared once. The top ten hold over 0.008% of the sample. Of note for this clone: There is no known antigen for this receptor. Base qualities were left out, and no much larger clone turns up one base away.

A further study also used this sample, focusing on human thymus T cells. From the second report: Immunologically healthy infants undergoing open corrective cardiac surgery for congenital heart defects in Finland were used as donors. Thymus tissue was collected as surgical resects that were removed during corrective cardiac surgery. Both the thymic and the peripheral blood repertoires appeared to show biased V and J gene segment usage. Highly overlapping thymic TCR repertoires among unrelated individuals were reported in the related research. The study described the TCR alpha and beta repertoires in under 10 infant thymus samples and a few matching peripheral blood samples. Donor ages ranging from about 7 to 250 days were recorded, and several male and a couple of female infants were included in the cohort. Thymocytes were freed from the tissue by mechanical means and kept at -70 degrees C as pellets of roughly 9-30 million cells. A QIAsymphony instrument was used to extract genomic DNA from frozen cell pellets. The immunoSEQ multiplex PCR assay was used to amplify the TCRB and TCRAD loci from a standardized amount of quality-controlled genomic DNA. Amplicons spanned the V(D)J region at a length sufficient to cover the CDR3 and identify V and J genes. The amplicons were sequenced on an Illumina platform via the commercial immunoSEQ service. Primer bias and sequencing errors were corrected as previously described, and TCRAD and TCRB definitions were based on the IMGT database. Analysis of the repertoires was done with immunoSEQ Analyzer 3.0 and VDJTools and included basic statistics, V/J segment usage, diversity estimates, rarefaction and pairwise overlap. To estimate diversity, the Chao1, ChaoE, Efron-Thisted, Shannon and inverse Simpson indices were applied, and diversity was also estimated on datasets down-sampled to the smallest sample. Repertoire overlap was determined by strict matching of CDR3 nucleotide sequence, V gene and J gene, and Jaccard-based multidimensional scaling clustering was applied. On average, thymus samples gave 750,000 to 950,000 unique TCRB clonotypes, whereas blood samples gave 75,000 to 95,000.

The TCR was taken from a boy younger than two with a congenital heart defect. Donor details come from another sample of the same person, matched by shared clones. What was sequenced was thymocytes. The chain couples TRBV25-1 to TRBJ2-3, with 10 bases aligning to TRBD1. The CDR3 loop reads CASSEDRGIPDTQYF. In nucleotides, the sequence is TGTGCCAGCAGTGAGGACAGGGGGATCCCAGATACGCAGTATTTT.